Listed here are 15 T cell receptor beta chains from one sample, sequenced in a study of CD4 T cells in relation to SARS-CoV-2 and coronaviruses. Assay: immunoSEQ multiplex PCR; the TCRdb copy retains only in-frame clones and omits some. The repertoire consists of tens of thousands of clones, with about nine tenths occurring once and the leading ten covering more than 1.1%. CD4+ T cells from unexposed donors were obtained before the COVID-19 pandemic (2011-2018). The sample was memory CD4+ T cells from PBMCs. The origin of the receptors is a human donor in good health.

The CDR3 loop is CATGASREKLFF. For the CDR3, the DNA is TGTGCCACCGGGGCCTCTAGAGAAAAACTGTTTTTT. The gene calls are TRBV7-6 and TRBJ1-4; maybe TRBD1 (5 bases). The CDR3 loop spans 12 amino acids. V gave up 10 bases and J gave up 8 bases, with 14 bases separating them. Germline V gene lookup returns CDR1 SGHVS and CDR2 FNYEAQ.

This chain uses TRBV4-2 with TRBJ2-2; D is perhaps TRBD1 (6 bases). The V and J ends lost 5 bases and 2 bases respectively, with 12 bases between them. CDR1 is LGHNA and CDR2 is YNFKEQ in the germline V gene. CDR3 length: 15 residues. This CDR3 is CASSKGTQNTGELFF. The CDR3 DNA sequence: TGTGCCAGCAGCAAAGGGACACAAAACACCGGGGAGCTGTTTTTT.

A note on this clone: The sample has other DNA sequences that encode this CDR3 too. V and J are TRBV7-9 and TRBJ2-3; D unresolved. The CDR3 covers 14 residues. V was clipped by 0 bases and J by 2 bases, with 6 bases between them. Germline V gene data show CDR1 as SEHNR and CDR2 as FQNEAQ (reference sequence). CDR3: CASSLAQATDTQYF. DNA for the CDR3: TGTGCCAGCAGCTTAGCGCAAGCCACAGATACGCAGTATTTT. The full variable domain, in which reference TRBV7-9 and TRBJ2-3 provide the parts outside the CDR3, is DTGVSQNPRHKITKRGQNVTFRCDPISEHNRLYWYRQTLGQGPEFLTYFQNEAQLEKSRLLSDRFSAERPKGSFSTLEIQRTEQGDSAMYLCASSLAQATDTQYFGPGTRLTVL.

This clone was picked up one time. V gene TRBV11-1 combines with J gene TRBJ2-2; D unresolved. The CDR3 covers 11 residues. The V end was cut by 2 bases, the J end by 10 bases, with 5 bases between. The germline V gene has CDR1 SGHAT and CDR2 FQDESV (reference sequence). In DNA form, the CDR3 reads TGTGCCAGCAGCTTATCGTCGGAGCTGTTTTTT. The encoded protein is CASSLSSELFF.

The sample holds one count of this clone. The chain couples TRBV5-6 to TRBJ2-5, with 7 bases identical to TRBD1. From germline, CDR1 is SGHDT and CDR2 YYEEEE. V was clipped by 2 bases and J by 5 bases; unmatched bases: 6. The CDR3 has 14 residues. The CDR3 bases are TGTGCCAGCAGCTTACAGGGGAGAGAGGAGACCCAGTACTTC. It yields the protein CASSLQGREETQYF. Variable domain in full (rest from reference TRBV5-6 and TRBJ2-5): DAGVTQSPTHLIKTRGQQVTLRCSPKSGHDTVSWYQQALGQGPQFIFQYYEEEERQRGNFPDRFSGHQFPNYSSELNVNALLLGDSALYLCASSLQGREETQYFGPGTRLLVL.

The genes are TRBV29-1 and TRBJ2-5; weak D call: TRBD2 (5 bases). Trimming left V 4 bases short and J 5 bases short, with 8 bases between. CDR3 length: 11 residues. Germline-derived CDR1 and CDR2 are SQVTM and ANQGSEA. The chain's CDR3 is CSVAGVETQYF. DNA of the CDR3: TGCAGCGTTGCCGGGGTGGAGACCCAGTACTTC.

The chain carries TRBV10-1 and TRBJ2-3; TRBD2 matches 7 bases. The V gene's germline CDR1 is WNHNN and CDR2 SYGVQD (reference sequence). The V and J ends lost 5 bases and 2 bases, in that order; junction bases with no gene match: 25. The CDR3 spans 21 residues. This CDR3 is CASSTSIIASGPGTITDTQYF. The CDR3 DNA is TGCGCCAGCAGTACCTCCATCATAGCTAGCGGTCCGGGCACGATCACAGATACGCAGTATTTT.

The J gene is TRBJ1-1, the V gene TRBV10-3, with 9 nucleotides matching TRBD1. The CDR3 loop spans 15 amino acids. The junction had 10 bases not matched to a gene; V was cut back by 6 bases and J by 5 bases. Germline V gives CDR1 ENHRY, CDR2 SYGVKD. The CDR3 nucleotides are TGTGCCATCAGGACGACAGGGGGAGGGGGGACTGAAGCTTTCTTT. Translation gives CAIRTTGGGGTEAFF.

The chain is built from TRBV27 and TRBJ2-1; 7 bases fit TRBD2. The CDR3 loop spans 14 amino acids. Germline V lookup: CDR1 MNHEY, CDR2 SMNVEV (reference sequence). Unmatched junction bases numbered 8, after V lost 5 bases and J lost 7 bases. This chain's CDR3 is CASSPLREGNEQFF. Here the CDR3 DNA reads TGTGCCAGCAGTCCGCTTAGGGAGGGTAATGAGCAGTTCTTC.

The chain uses TRBV5-1 and TRBJ2-3; 9 bases line up with TRBD2. The CDR3 sequence is 15 residues long. The J segment lost 6 bases and the V segment lost 5 bases, leaving 10 bases of the junction unmatched. Germline lookup yields CDR1 SGHRS and CDR2 YFSETQ. The chain's CDR3 is CASRKDLAGTDTQYF. As DNA, the CDR3 is TGCGCCAGCAGGAAAGATCTAGCGGGAACCGATACGCAGTATTTT.

The chain carries TRBV10-1 and TRBJ2-5; TRBD1 aligns across 9 bases. CDR3 length: 15 amino acids. The J segment lost 5 bases and the V segment lost 2 bases, leaving 6 bases of the junction unmatched. Germline CDR1 and CDR2: WNHNN and SYGVQD (reference sequence). DNA of the CDR3: TGCGCCAGCAGTGAGGGACAGGGGCTGATGGAGACCCAGTACTTC. This codes for CASSEGQGLMETQYF.

The V and J genes are TRBV18 and TRBJ2-2; D uncertain. V lost 6 bases, J lost 3 bases, and 8 bases lay in between. Germline CDR1 is KGHSH and CDR2 is LQKENI. The CDR3 totals 13 residues. In DNA form, the CDR3 reads TGTGCCAGCTCCTATGTGGACACCGGGGAGCTGTTTTTT. It is translated as CASSYVDTGELFF.

The rearrangement joins TRBV27 to TRBJ1-5; a possible D gene is TRBD1 (6 bases). This CDR3 region has 15 residues. V was pared by 6 bases and J by 0 bases, with 12 bases between. Germline V gene data show CDR1 as MNHEY and CDR2 as SMNVEV (reference sequence). CDR3 DNA: TGTGCCAGCAGCCGGACAGCGGATAGCAATCAGCCCCAGCATTTT. It yields the protein CASSRTADSNQPQHF.

The chain has TRBV7-8 and TRBJ2-3, with D possibly being TRBD1 (6 bases). Deletions cut 7 bases from V and 4 bases from J, with 18 bases between. Germline V gives CDR1 SGHVS, CDR2 FQNEAQ. There are 15 residues in the CDR3. CDR3 sequence (DNA): TGTGCCAGCACCCAGGGGCAGTCTTGGGCAGATACGCAGTATTTT. Its protein is CASTQGQSWADTQYF.

There are a few counts of this clone. V usage is TRBV5-4 and J usage is TRBJ1-6, with 9 bases that match TRBD1. Germline CDR1 SGHNT, CDR2 YYREEE (reference sequence). The ends lost 1 base at V and 7 bases at J; junction bases unmatched: 3. The CDR3 spans 15 residues. CDR3 sequence: CASSLWGTGNSPLHF. The DNA of the CDR3 is TGTGCCAGCAGCTTGTGGGGGACAGGGAATTCACCCCTCCACTTT.